Below are 32 T cell receptor beta chains sequenced from a single sample in a study of cytomegalovirus exposure and HLA in healthy donors. PCR was performed using 60 Vbeta and 13 Jbeta primers. Libraries were prepared by immunoSEQ multiplex PCR; TCRdb keeps only in-frame clonotypes and omits some of them. The sample shows some 140,000 clones, about 68% of them seen only once. The sample taken for sequencing was PBMCs. The source of these receptors is a human donor in good health.

This chain connects TRBV7-6 to TRBJ1-2; 7 bases fit TRBD1. Per the germline V gene, CDR1 is SGHVS and CDR2 is FNYEAQ. V shed 5 bases, J shed 3 bases, and the junction held 3 bases outside the gene matches. The CDR3 totals 13 residues. CDR3 nucleotide sequence: TGTGCCAGCAGCGCTGGGACAGACTATGGCTACACCTTC. Translation: CASSAGTDYGYTF.

The V call is TRBV19, the J call TRBJ2-7; maybe TRBD1 (5 bases). The CDR3 spans 14 residues. Germline V gene data show CDR1 as LNHDA and CDR2 as SQIVND (reference sequence). V was trimmed by 3 bases and J by 3 bases, leaving 12 bases between them. The CDR3 nucleotides read TGTGCCAGTAGTATTTTGGGCAGGGTCTACGAGCAGTACTTC. The encoded protein is CASSILGRVYEQYF.

Here the CDR3 reads CASSLRAGGFTDTQYF. The CDR3 bases are TGTGCCAGCAGCTTAAGGGCGGGAGGGTTCACAGATACGCAGTATTTT. The chain carries TRBV11-3 and TRBJ2-3; 9 bases map to TRBD2. The V segment lost 2 bases and the J segment 2 bases; nucleotides outside the gene matches: 5. CDR1 is SGHNT, CDR2 YENEEA, per germline. The CDR3 runs to 16 residues.

This clone was seen only a few times. V gene TRBV2 combines with J gene TRBJ2-7; D perhaps matches TRBD2 (6 bases). This CDR3 is built from 11 residues. From germline, CDR1 is SNHLY and CDR2 FYNNEI. Trimming cost V 11 bases and J 6 bases, with 14 bases left between them. DNA of the CDR3: TGTGCCGGTTCGGGGGAAGCCGAGCAGTACTTC. Translated: CAGSGEAEQYF. Filled out from reference TRBV2 and TRBJ2-7, the complete variable domain reads EPEVTQTPSHQVTQMGQEVILRCVPISNHLYFYWYRQILGQKVEFLVSFYNNEISEKSEIFDDQFSVERPDGSNFTLKIRSTKLEDSAMYFCAGSGEAEQYFGPGTRLTVT.

The chain carries TRBV27 and TRBJ2-1; 14 bases are shared with TRBD2. Germline loops: CDR1 MNHEY, CDR2 SMNVEV (reference sequence). The V segment lost 2 bases and the J segment 7 bases; nucleotides outside the gene matches: 1. The CDR3 contains 15 residues. For the CDR3, the DNA is TGTGCCAGCAGTTTAGGGACTAGCGGGAGTAATGAGCAGTTCTTC. Its protein is CASSLGTSGSNEQFF.

The CDR3 bases are TGTGCCAGCAGCTTAATCCTAGCGGGAGGTGCAAATGAGCAGTTCTTC. Its protein product is CASSLILAGGANEQFF. The chain couples TRBV11-3 to TRBJ2-1, with 11 bases that match TRBD2. Germline values: CDR1 SGHNT, CDR2 YENEEA. This CDR3 has 16 amino acids. V trimming: 2 bases; J trimming: 7 bases; junction bases outside the gene matches: 7.

The V gene is TRBV27, the J gene TRBJ2-7, with a tentative D call TRBD2 (5 bases). Looked up from germline, CDR1 is MNHEY and CDR2 is SMNVEV (reference sequence). CDR3 length: 13 amino acids. Trimming removed 3 bases at V and 2 bases at J, with 8 bases between. CDR3 sequence: CASSFRETYEQYF. In DNA, the CDR3 is TGTGCCAGCAGTTTCCGGGAAACCTACGAGCAGTACTTC.

The chain uses TRBV28 and TRBJ1-1; D not certain. Germline lookup yields CDR1 MDHEN and CDR2 SYDVKM. The CDR3 extends over 16 amino acids. The ends were cut back, 3 bases at V and 1 base at J, with 15 bases in the middle. The CDR3 DNA reads TGTGCCAGCAGTTTCGAGGCAGCTGCCTCGAACACTGAAGCTTTCTTT. It codes for CASSFEAAASNTEAFF. Drawing the rest from reference TRBV28 and TRBJ1-1, the complete variable domain is DVKVTQSSRYLVKRTGEKVFLECVQDMDHENMFWYRQDPGLGLRLIYFSYDVKMKEKGDIPEGYSVSREKKERFSLILESASTNQTSMYLCASSFEAAASNTEAFFGQGTRLTVV.

In DNA, the CDR3 is TGTGCCAGCTCACCACCGGGGCTAGCGGGAGGAGTAGAGACCCAGTACTTC. It is translated as CASSPPGLAGGVETQYF. The J gene is TRBJ2-5, the V gene TRBV18, with 11 bases identical to TRBD2. Germline V lookup: CDR1 KGHSH, CDR2 LQKENI. V shed 0 bases and J 4 bases; nucleotides not matched to a gene: 7. The CDR3 covers 17 residues.

This clone was recorded a few times. This chain links TRBV5-1 with TRBJ2-1; D remains ambiguous. CDR3 length: 11 residues. The ends were cut back, 0 bases at V and 9 bases at J, with 4 bases in the middle. The germline V gene has CDR1 SGHRS and CDR2 YFSETQ. The CDR3 DNA is TGCGCCAGCAGCTTGGCGGGTGAGCAGTTCTTC. Residues: CASSLAGEQFF. Filled out from reference TRBV5-1 and TRBJ2-1, the complete variable domain reads KAGVTQTPRYLIKTRGQQVTLSCSPISGHRSVSWYQQTPGQGLQFLFEYFSETQRNKGNFPGRFSGRQFSNSRSEMNVSTLELGDSALYLCASSLAGEQFFGPGTRLTVL.

The chain has TRBV18 and TRBJ2-7, with 10 nucleotides matching TRBD1. Trimming at V came to 2 bases and at J to 4 bases, leaving 5 bases not matched to a gene. Looked up from germline, CDR1 is KGHSH and CDR2 is LQKENI. The CDR3 covers 15 residues. This CDR3 is CASSPGTGAAYEQYF. DNA of the CDR3: TGTGCCAGCTCACCAGGGACAGGGGCAGCATACGAGCAGTACTTC.

The chain uses TRBV19 and TRBJ1-1, with 7 bases matching TRBD1. V shed 5 bases, J shed 10 bases, and the junction held 7 bases outside the gene matches. Germline CDR1 and CDR2: LNHDA and SQIVND (reference sequence). The CDR3 sequence is 12 residues long. DNA for the CDR3: TGTGCCAGTAGTGGCCAAGGGGGCGTAGCTTTCTTT. Residues: CASSGQGGVAFF.

The chain has TRBV7-2 and TRBJ2-7; 11 nucleotides align to TRBD2. The V segment lost 5 bases and the J segment 3 bases; nucleotides outside the gene matches: 6. The CDR3 has 15 residues. Germline V gives CDR1 SGHTA, CDR2 FQGNSA. The chain's CDR3 is CASSKRLAGIYEQYF. The DNA for the CDR3 is TGTGCCAGCAGCAAACGACTAGCGGGGATCTACGAGCAGTACTTC.

The chain employs TRBV18 and TRBJ2-2, with TRBD1 matching 7 bases. V trimming: 1 base; J trimming: 1 base; junction bases outside the gene matches: 3. This CDR3 spans 16 amino acids. Germline-derived CDR1 and CDR2 are KGHSH and LQKENI. CDR3 amino acids: CASSPRGQRNTGELFF. CDR3 nucleotide sequence: TGTGCCAGCTCACCACGGGGACAGAGGAACACCGGGGAGCTGTTTTTT.

For the CDR3, the DNA is TGTGCCAGCAGTGTACTCTCTTATGGGACAGGGGAAGAGACCCAGTACTTC. Translation: CASSVLSYGTGEETQYF. The chain employs TRBV28 and TRBJ2-5; 10 positions match TRBD1. V was clipped by 5 bases and J by 3 bases; unmatched bases: 12. CDR3 length equals 17 residues. In germline, CDR1 is MDHEN, CDR2 SYDVKM.

The chain uses TRBV27 and TRBJ2-5, with unresolved D. This CDR3 spans 14 amino acids. With 3 bases removed from V and 3 bases from J, the gap between germline ends came to 11 bases. Germline CDR1 is MNHEY and CDR2 is SMNVEV (reference sequence). Written as DNA, the CDR3 is TGTGCCAGCAGTTTTCTTCGCGGAGAAGAGACCCAGTACTTC. Protein: CASSFLRGEETQYF.

The chain combines TRBV4-1 with TRBJ1-5; 7 bases agree with TRBD1. The germline V gene has CDR1 MGHRA and CDR2 YSYEKL. The V gene end was trimmed by 2 bases and the J gene end by 1 base; junction bases not matched to a gene: 5. CDR3 length: 16 residues. The CDR3 region has the DNA TGCGCCAGCAGCCAAACGGGACAGCCCAGCAATCAGCCCCAGCATTTT. It codes for CASSQTGQPSNQPQHF.

V gene TRBV29-1 combines with J gene TRBJ1-2, with D possibly TRBD1 on 6 matching bases. Trimming took 1 base from V and 4 from J, leaving 13 bases between them. The CDR3 sequence is 14 residues long. Germline CDR1 SQVTM, CDR2 ANQGSEA. CDR3 residues: CSVEVRDTAYGYTF. The CDR3 DNA follows: TGCAGCGTTGAAGTCCGGGACACGGCCTATGGCTACACCTTC.

The CDR3, as DNA: TGTGCCAGCTCGTCGCTCGACAAAATCCGCGAGCAGTACTTC. This codes for CASSSLDKIREQYF. The chain joins TRBV18 to TRBJ2-7; no definite D call. Germline V gene sequence: CDR1 KGHSH, CDR2 LQKENI. This CDR3 region has 14 residues. V shed 6 bases and J shed 6 bases, with 18 bases lying between them.

Details on this clone: The sample carries other DNA sequences with the same CDR3. The gene calls are TRBV5-4 and TRBJ2-6, with a tentative D call TRBD1 (6 bases). The CDR3 runs to 15 residues. CDR1 and CDR2 (germline): SGHNT, YYREEE (reference sequence). V lost 4 bases to trimming and J lost 1 base, with 9 bases between them. The CDR3 DNA follows: TGTGCCAGCAGCCCCAGGGGTTCTGGGGCCAACGTCCTGACTTTC. Its protein product is CASSPRGSGANVLTF.

This clone was observed a handful of times. The chain recombines TRBV7-3 with TRBJ1-5; a weak D match, TRBD1 (6 bases). Germline-derived CDR1 and CDR2 are SGHTA and FQGTGA. V lost 9 bases and J lost 6, with 18 bases in between. The CDR3 extends over 14 amino acids. The CDR3 loop is CARPRGQLGQPQHF. The CDR3 DNA reads TGTGCCAGGCCTCGTGGACAGTTAGGTCAGCCCCAGCATTTT.

The chain couples TRBV18 to TRBJ2-2; the D gene is possibly TRBD1 (6 bases). Germline CDR1 KGHSH, CDR2 LQKENI. With 1 base removed from V and 1 base from J, the gap between germline ends came to 7 bases. The length of the CDR3 is 15 residues. The CDR3 DNA reads TGTGCCAGCTCACCACTGACAGGGAACACCGGGGAGCTGTTTTTT. Amino acid sequence: CASSPLTGNTGELFF.

Turning to this clone: Its ends do not fully match the called genes, so a read error is possible. The chain joins TRBV19 to TRBJ2-3, with TRBD2 matching over 9 bases. The CDR3 has 14 amino acids. CDR1 and CDR2 from the germline V gene are LNHDA and SQIVND (reference sequence). The CDR3 nucleotides read TGTGCCAGTAGTAGCGGGGGGGACACAGATACGCGGTATTTT. This gives the protein CASSSGGDTDTRYF.

This chain uses TRBV6-1 with TRBJ2-1, with 8 bases that match TRBD2. This CDR3 is 12 amino acids long. CDR1 MNHNS and CDR2 SASEGT come from the germline V gene. V shed 7 bases, J shed 4 bases, and the junction held 0 bases outside the gene matches. CDR3 sequence (DNA): TGTGCCAGCACGGGAGGGTACAATGAGCAGTTCTTC. This gives the protein CASTGGYNEQFF.

V gene TRBV18 combines with J gene TRBJ1-2; D possibly corresponds to TRBD1 (6 bases). V gave up 6 bases and J gave up 4 bases, with 24 bases separating them. CDR3 length: 17 amino acids. CDR1 is KGHSH and CDR2 is LQKENI in the germline V gene. CDR3 sequence (DNA): TGTGCCAGCTCGGATCGAGATCGGGGGGCGCTTAGCTATGGCTACACCTTC. The encoded protein is CASSDRDRGALSYGYTF.

Worth noting for this clone: Other nucleotide sequences in the sample specify the same CDR3. CDR3 in DNA: TGTGCCAGCAGTTACCGGGACAGAGATCAGCCCCAGCATTTT. Residues: CASSYRDRDQPQHF. This chain uses TRBV6-6 with TRBJ1-5, with 7 bases aligning to TRBD1. With 2 bases clipped from V and 5 bases from J, the junction kept 3 bases outside the gene matches. Germline V CDR1 and CDR2: MNHNY, SVGAGI (reference sequence). The CDR3 contains 14 residues.

The chain couples TRBV7-3 to TRBJ2-3; the match to TRBD1 covers 7 bases. The CDR3 is 15 residues long. J was trimmed by 3 bases and V by 5 bases; bases with no gene match: 8. In germline, CDR1 is SGHTA, CDR2 FQGTGA. The CDR3 coding sequence is TGTGCCAGCAGCCTACAAGGGGGCTTGACAGATACGCAGTATTTT. Amino acid sequence: CASSLQGGLTDTQYF.

This chain links TRBV14 with TRBJ2-3; D perhaps matches TRBD2 (6 bases). Looked up from germline, CDR1 is SGHDN and CDR2 is FVKESK. CDR3 size: 15 residues. V gave up 1 base and J gave up 1 base, with 9 bases separating them. CDR3 bases: TGTGCCAGCAGCCAAGGGGGACTGGGCACAGATACGCAGTATTTT. This sequence encodes CASSQGGLGTDTQYF.

The rearrangement uses TRBV4-1 and TRBJ2-1; the match to TRBD2 covers 13 bases. The germline CDR1 and CDR2 sequences are MGHRA and YSYEKL. The CDR3 consists of 17 residues. V lost 2 bases to trimming and J lost 4 bases; unmatched junction nucleotides: 5. The CDR3 region has the DNA TGCGCCAGCAGCCAATTTCCGGGACTAGCGGGGTACAATGAGCAGTTCTTC. Amino acids: CASSQFPGLAGYNEQFF.

This chain uses TRBV10-2 with TRBJ2-7; a weak D match, TRBD2 (6 bases). CDR3 length: 14 residues. CDR1 and CDR2 from the germline V gene are WSHSY and SAAADI. The V and J ends lost 3 bases and 7 bases respectively, with 16 bases between them. Here the CDR3 DNA reads TGCGCCAGCAGTGAAGTAGCGGACTACGGGGAGCAGTACTTC. This gives the protein CASSEVADYGEQYF.

The V gene is TRBV19, the J gene TRBJ1-6, with D perhaps TRBD1 (5 bases). The germline V gene encodes CDR1 LNHDA and CDR2 SQIVND (reference sequence). Trimming left V 5 bases short and J 5 bases short, with 13 bases between. This CDR3 has 15 residues. The CDR3 bases are TGTGCCAGTAGTCCCCAGGGACTGCATAATTCACCCCTCCACTTT. Protein sequence: CASSPQGLHNSPLHF.

The V gene is TRBV5-6, the J gene TRBJ1-1; unclear D gene. Trimming took off 1 base at V and 7 bases at J, with 14 bases between the two ends. The CDR3 is made up of 14 amino acids. From germline, CDR1 is SGHDT and CDR2 YYEEEE. The CDR3 spells CASSLYERSIEAFF. The CDR3 region has the DNA TGTGCCAGCAGCTTGTATGAGAGATCCATTGAAGCTTTCTTT.